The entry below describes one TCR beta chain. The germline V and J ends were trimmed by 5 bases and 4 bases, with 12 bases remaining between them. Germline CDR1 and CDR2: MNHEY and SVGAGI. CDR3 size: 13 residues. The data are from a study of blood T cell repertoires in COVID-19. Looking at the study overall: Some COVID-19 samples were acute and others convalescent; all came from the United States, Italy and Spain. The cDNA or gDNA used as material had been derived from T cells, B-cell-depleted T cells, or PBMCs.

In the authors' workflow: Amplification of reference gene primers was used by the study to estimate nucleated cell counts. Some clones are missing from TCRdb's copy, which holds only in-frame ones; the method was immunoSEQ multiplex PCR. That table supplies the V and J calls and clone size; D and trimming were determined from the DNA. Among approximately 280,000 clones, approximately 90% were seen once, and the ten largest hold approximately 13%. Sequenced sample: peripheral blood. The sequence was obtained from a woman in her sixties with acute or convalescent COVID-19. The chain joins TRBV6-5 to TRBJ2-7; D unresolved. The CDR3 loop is CASSLTQTYEQYF. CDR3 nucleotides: TGTGCCAGCAGTCTTACACAAACGTACGAGCAGTACTTC.